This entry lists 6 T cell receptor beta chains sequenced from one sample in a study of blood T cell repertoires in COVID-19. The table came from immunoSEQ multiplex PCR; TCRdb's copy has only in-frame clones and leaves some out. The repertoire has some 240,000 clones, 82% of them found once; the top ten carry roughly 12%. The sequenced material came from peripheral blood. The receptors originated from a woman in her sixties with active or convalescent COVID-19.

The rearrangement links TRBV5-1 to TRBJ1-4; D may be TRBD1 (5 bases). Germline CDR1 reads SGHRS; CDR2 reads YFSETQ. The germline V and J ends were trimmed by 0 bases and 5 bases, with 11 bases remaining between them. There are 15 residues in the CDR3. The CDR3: CASSLGVRGNEKLFF. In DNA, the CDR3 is TGCGCCAGCAGCTTGGGGGTACGGGGGAATGAAAAACTGTTTTTT.

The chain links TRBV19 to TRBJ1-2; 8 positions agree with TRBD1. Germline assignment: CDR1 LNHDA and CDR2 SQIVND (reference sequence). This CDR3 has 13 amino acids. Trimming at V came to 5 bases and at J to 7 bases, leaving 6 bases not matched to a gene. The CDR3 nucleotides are TGTGCCAGTAGTCCTCGGACAGGGTTTGGCTACACCTTC. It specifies CASSPRTGFGYTF.

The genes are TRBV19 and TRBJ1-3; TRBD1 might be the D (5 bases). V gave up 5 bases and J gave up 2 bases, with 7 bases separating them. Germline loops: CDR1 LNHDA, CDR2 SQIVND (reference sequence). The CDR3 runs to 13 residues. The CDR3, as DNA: TGTGCCAGTAGTCAGACAGCTGGAAACACCATATATTTT. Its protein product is CASSQTAGNTIYF. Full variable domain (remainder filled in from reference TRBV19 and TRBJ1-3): DGGITQSPKYLFRKEGQNVTLSCEQNLNHDAMYWYRQDPGQGLRLIYYSQIVNDFQKGDIAEGYSVSREKKESFPLTVTSAQKNPTAFYLCASSQTAGNTIYFGEGSWLTVV.

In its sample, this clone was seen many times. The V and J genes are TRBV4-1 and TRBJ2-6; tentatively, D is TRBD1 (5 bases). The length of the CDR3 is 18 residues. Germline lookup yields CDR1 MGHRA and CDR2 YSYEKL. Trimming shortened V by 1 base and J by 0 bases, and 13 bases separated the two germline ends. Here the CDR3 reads CASSQVDMGLSGANVLTF. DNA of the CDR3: TGCGCCAGCAGCCAAGTGGACATGGGTCTCTCTGGGGCCAACGTCCTGACTTTC.

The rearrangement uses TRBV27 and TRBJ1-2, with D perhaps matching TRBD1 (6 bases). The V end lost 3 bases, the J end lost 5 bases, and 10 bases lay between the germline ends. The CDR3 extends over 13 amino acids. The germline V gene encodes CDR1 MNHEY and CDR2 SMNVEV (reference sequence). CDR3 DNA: TGTGCCAGCAGTTTGGGGGCGGCTTATGGCTACACCTTC. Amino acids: CASSLGAAYGYTF.

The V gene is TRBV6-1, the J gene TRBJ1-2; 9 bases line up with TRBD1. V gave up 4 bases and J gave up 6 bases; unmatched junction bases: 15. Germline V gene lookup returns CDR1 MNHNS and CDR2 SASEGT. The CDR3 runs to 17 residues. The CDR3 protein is CASSVSGTGGKNNGYTF. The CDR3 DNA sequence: TGTGCCAGCAGTGTGTCCGGTACAGGGGGCAAGAATAATGGCTACACCTTC.